The 19 T cell receptor beta chains reported below all come from one sample, sequenced in a study of identical twins. TCRdb reanalysed the 5' RACE reads using MiXCR and keeps one entry per CDR3 protein. The sample has 500,000 to 550,000 distinct CDR3 sequences, about 20% seen once; the top ten hold around 0.9%. These records were also assigned to another study, of T cells expressing NK-cell markers.

What was sequenced was CD4+ T cells sorted from blood. The receptors derive from a woman aged 18-35 years in good health.

In its sample, this clonotype was seen a few times. The rearrangement links TRBV7-6 to TRBJ2-7, with 9 bases identical to TRBD1. The V segment lost 5 bases and the J segment 1 base; nucleotides outside the gene matches: 12. The CDR3 covers 17 residues. Germline V lookup: CDR1 SGHVS, CDR2 FNYEAQ. In nucleotides, the CDR3 is TGTGCCAGCAGCGAGAGATACAGGGGGCGTTCGTCCTACGAGCAGTACTTC. It codes for CASSERYRGRSSYEQYF. The whole variable domain, remainder taken from reference TRBV7-6 and TRBJ2-7, is GAGVSQSPRYKVTKRGQDVALRCDPISGHVSLYWYRQALGQGPEFLTYFNYEAQQDKSGLPNDRFSAERPEGSISTLTIQRTEQRDSAMYRCASSERYRGRSSYEQYFGPGTRLTVT.

This chain connects TRBV19 to TRBJ2-1; D perhaps matches TRBD2 (6 bases). In germline, CDR1 is LNHDA, CDR2 SQIVND (reference sequence). CDR3 length equals 16 residues. V was clipped by 3 bases and J by 12 bases, with 24 bases between them. CDR3 residues: CASSMEARRRAQGQFF. In DNA form, the CDR3 reads TGTGCCAGTAGTATGGAAGCTAGGAGGAGGGCCCAGGGGCAGTTCTTC.

V gene TRBV20-1 combines with J gene TRBJ2-3, with TRBD2 matching 9 bases. CDR1 and CDR2 from the germline V gene are DFQATT and SNEGSKA (reference sequence). The CDR3 spans 14 residues. J lost 4 bases, V lost 5 bases, and 7 bases had no gene match. CDR3 sequence (DNA): TGCAGTGCTGAGGTGGTAGCGGGAGCAGATACGCAGTATTTT. Amino acids: CSAEVVAGADTQYF.

This rearrangement joins TRBV27 to TRBJ2-3; a weak D match, TRBD2 (5 bases). The CDR3 contains 12 residues. V dropped 6 bases and J dropped 5 bases, with 9 bases sitting between them. Germline V lookup: CDR1 MNHEY, CDR2 SMNVEV (reference sequence). CDR3 nucleotides: TGTGCCAGCAGACCCGAGGGAGATACGCAGTATTTT. Encoded protein: CASRPEGDTQYF.

The gene calls are TRBV5-1 and TRBJ2-6; D is unresolved. The CDR3 length is 17 residues. Trimming removed 0 bases from V and 2 bases from J, with 12 bases in between. The germline gives CDR1 SGHRS, CDR2 YFSETQ. As DNA, the CDR3 is TGCGCCAGCAGCTTGGAAACATATCCTGCTGGGGCCAACGTCCTGACTTTC. Its protein is CASSLETYPAGANVLTF.

This chain links TRBV3-1 with TRBJ2-1, with TRBD2 matching over 12 bases. The junction had 8 bases not matched to a gene; V was cut back by 1 base and J by 7 bases. The CDR3 is 17 amino acids. Germline loops: CDR1 LGHDT, CDR2 YNNKEL (reference sequence). CDR3 coding DNA: TGTGCCAGCAGCCAAGTATCTAGCGGGAGGGCCCGGAATGAGCAGTTCTTC. Protein: CASSQVSSGRARNEQFF.

This chain uses TRBV19 with TRBJ1-5, with 7 positions matching TRBD1. This CDR3 is 14 amino acids long. Germline V gene sequence: CDR1 LNHDA, CDR2 SQIVND (reference sequence). V dropped 5 bases and J dropped 4; count of bases not matched to a gene: 5. CDR3 sequence (DNA): TGTGCCAGTAGTCCCCAGGGGGTTAATCAGCCCCAGCATTTT. It translates to CASSPQGVNQPQHF.

This clonotype came up a few times. In DNA form, the CDR3 reads TGCAGTGCTCCCAGGGACGCGCCTTTCTATGGCTACACCTTC. Protein sequence: CSAPRDAPFYGYTF. This chain connects TRBV20-1 to TRBJ1-2; possible D gene TRBD1, 5 bases. Per the germline V gene, CDR1 is DFQATT and CDR2 is SNEGSKA (reference sequence). This CDR3 is built from 14 residues. V dropped 5 bases and J dropped 4 bases, with 17 bases sitting between them.

The CDR3 DNA follows: TGTGCCTGGAGTAAGGACAGCAACACCGGGGAGCTGTTTTTT. The encoded protein is CAWSKDSNTGELFF. The chain employs TRBV30 and TRBJ2-2; TRBD1 might be the D (6 bases). There are 14 residues in the CDR3. Germline V gene sequence: CDR1 GTSNPN, CDR2 SVGIG (reference sequence). Trimming pared 2 bases from V and 2 bases from J, leaving 9 bases between.

This clonotype was seen many times. An end of the junction differs from the germline gene, which may be a read error. This chain connects TRBV25-1 to TRBJ1-2; 7 nucleotides align to TRBD1. The CDR3 is made up of 11 amino acids. CDR1 is MGHDK, CDR2 SYGVNS, per germline. CDR3 sequence: CASSGHDRVAF. The CDR3 coding sequence is TGTGCCAGCAGTGGTCATGACAGGGTGGCCTTC.

This clonotype was recorded a few times. The chain couples TRBV29-1 to TRBJ2-1; 8 nucleotides agree with TRBD2. Trimming removed 4 bases from V and 8 bases from J; junction bases left unmatched: 16. Per germline, CDR1 SQVTM and CDR2 ANQGSEA. The CDR3 contains 16 residues. The CDR3 nucleotides read TGCAGCGTTGGTAGCCCAGCGGGGGCCGGGTGGGATGAGCAGTTCTTC. It yields the protein CSVGSPAGAGWDEQFF.

J is TRBJ2-1 and V is TRBV12-3 or TRBV12-4; tentatively, D is TRBD1 (6 bases). The CDR3 is 16 amino acids. V shed 7 bases and J shed 6 bases, with 22 bases lying between them. CDR3 protein: CASKTLNRDTFNEQFF. CDR3 nucleotides: TGTGCCAGCAAAACTTTGAACCGGGACACCTTCAATGAGCAGTTCTTC.

This chain links TRBV20-1 with TRBJ2-1; maybe TRBD1 (6 bases). Germline V CDR1 and CDR2: DFQATT, SNEGSKA (reference sequence). V dropped 4 bases and J dropped 12 bases, with 13 bases sitting between them. There are 11 residues in the CDR3. The chain's CDR3 is CSATQGIGQFF. The CDR3 DNA is TGCAGTGCTACGCAGGGGATTGGGCAGTTCTTC.

At least ten counts were recorded for this clonotype. The V and J genes are TRBV5-1 and TRBJ1-4; possibly TRBD1 for D (5 bases). Germline V lookup: CDR1 SGHRS, CDR2 YFSETQ. Trimming removed 1 base from V and 3 bases from J, with 10 bases in between. The CDR3 runs 15 residues. The CDR3 DNA reads TGCGCCAGCAGCTTGCTAGGGACGGCTAATGAAAAACTGTTTTTT. It yields the protein CASSLLGTANEKLFF.

V and J are TRBV4-2 and TRBJ1-2; 7 nucleotides match TRBD1. V lost 0 bases and J lost 7; bases outside the gene matches: 8. Germline V gene sequence: CDR1 LGHNA, CDR2 YNFKEQ. The CDR3 has 15 residues. The CDR3 nucleotides read TGTGCCAGCAGCCAAGATGGACAGGCCGTGCGTGGCTACACCTTC. Protein product: CASSQDGQAVRGYTF.

In DNA form, the CDR3 reads TGTGCCAGCAGCCAATCGGGTCTAGCGGGGGGATCATACAATGAGCAGTTCTTC. It codes for CASSQSGLAGGSYNEQFF. J is TRBJ2-1 and V is TRBV3-1; 11 bases line up with TRBD2. Losses at the gene ends were 2 bases for V and 4 bases for J; bases not matched to a gene: 10. Germline V gene data show CDR1 as LGHDT and CDR2 as YNNKEL (reference sequence). CDR3 length equals 18 residues.

The V and J genes are TRBV7-8 and TRBJ2-1; 7 positions agree with TRBD2. V shed 5 bases, J shed 3 bases, and the junction held 16 bases outside the gene matches. The germline gives CDR1 SGHVS, CDR2 FQNEAQ. CDR3 length: 18 residues. The CDR3 nucleotides read TGTGCCAGCAGCCCCGGGATCTCGCGGGAGAGAATCTACAATGAGCAGTTCTTC. This sequence encodes CASSPGISRERIYNEQFF. Variable domain in full (rest from reference TRBV7-8 and TRBJ2-1): GAGVSQSPRYKVAKRGQDVALRCDPISGHVSLFWYQQALGQGPEFLTYFQNEAQLDKSGLPSDRFFAERPEGSVSTLKIQRTQQEDSAVYLCASSPGISRERIYNEQFFGPGTRLTVL.

This clonotype was picked up a small number of times. In DNA form, the CDR3 reads TGTGCCAGCAGCTTTAACCCCTACTACAATGAGCAGTTCTTC. Amino acids: CASSFNPYYNEQFF. The chain links TRBV11-2 to TRBJ2-1; D is unresolved. The germline CDR1 and CDR2 sequences are SGHAT and FQNNGV. V gave up 3 bases and J gave up 3 bases, with 9 bases separating them. The CDR3 contains 14 residues.

The V and J genes are TRBV7-3 and TRBJ2-7; D gene unclear. Germline assignment: CDR1 SGHTA and CDR2 FQGTGA. V gave up 1 base and J gave up 3 bases, with 7 bases separating them. The CDR3 is made up of 13 amino acids. The CDR3 is CASSLMRDYEQYF. The CDR3 DNA reads as TGTGCCAGCAGCTTAATGAGAGACTACGAGCAGTACTTC.